The 21 T cell receptor beta chains in this list originate from one sample, sequenced in a study of tissue T cells after allogeneic stem cell transplantation. Time point indicated: mouse harvest day 14 after allogeneic transplant. Each mouse received 10^7 T-cell-depleted marrow cells plus 10^6 splenic CD5+ T cells by tail vein. Method: immunoSEQ multiplex PCR; TCRdb's copy keeps in-frame clones and lacks some. Here the sample spans about 880 clones, less than 60% being singletons. Sequencing was done on a sample of liver tissue. The receptors derive from a female BALB/c mouse given C57BL/6 T cells with graft-versus-host disease after an allogeneic hematopoietic cell transplant.

In the case of this clone: Germline and genes here are mouse. The read ends 1 residue before the CDR3 terminus; that terminus is restored from the germline J gene. This chain links TRBV15 with TRBJ2-7, with D possibly TRBD2 on 7 matching bases. CDR1 and CDR2 (germline): SGHND, FRSKSL. The CDR3 has 13 amino acids. The germline V and J ends were trimmed by 3 bases and 4 bases, with 10 bases remaining between them. CDR3 loop: CASSLRGAYEQYF. The sequenced CDR3 bases are TGTGCCAGCAGTTTGAGGGGGGCTTATGAACAGTAC.

Concerning this clone: Gene names and germline refer to mouse. The read halts 1 residue ahead of the CDR3 end, with the missing end drawn from the germline J gene. The chain carries TRBV12-1 and TRBJ2-4; TRBD1 is a possible D gene (5 bases). The CDR3 loop spans 13 amino acids. Trimming removed 4 bases from V and 0 bases from J, with 7 bases in between. The germline CDR1 and CDR2 sequences are SGHSN and HYEKVE. CDR3 DNA, as far as it was read: TGTGCCAGCTCAGACAGAAGTCAAAACACCTTGTAC. It yields the protein CASSDRSQNTLY. The whole CDR3 protein reads CASSDRSQNTLYF.

Worth noting for this clone: All gene names here are mouse names. From the germline J gene comes the end of the CDR3, since the read stops 1 residue before it. The chain is built from TRBV2 and TRBJ1-3; 11 positions agree with TRBD1. With V trimmed by 3 bases and J by 2 bases, 0 bases remained unmatched. The CDR3 totals 15 residues. Germline values: CDR1 LGHNA, CDR2 YSYQKL. The DNA read from the CDR3 is TGTGCCAGCAGCCAGGGACAGGGGGCTGGAAATACGCTCTAT. The encoded protein is CASSQGQGAGNTLY. The whole CDR3 is CASSQGQGAGNTLYF.

Points on this clone: Each gene name is a mouse one. The CDR3 end is not reached by the read, which stops 1 residue before it; the germline J gene fills it in. The chain uses TRBV5 and TRBJ2-7; 8 bases are shared with TRBD2. The V and J ends lost 0 bases and 2 bases, in that order; junction bases with no gene match: 3. The CDR3 spans 15 residues. Germline loops: CDR1 LGHNA, CDR2 YNLKQL (reference sequence). CDR3 region: CASSQDPGGPYEQYF. Incomplete CDR3 DNA: TGTGCCAGCAGCCAAGACCCTGGGGGGCCCTATGAACAGTAC.

About this clone itself: Gene names refer to mouse genes. CDR3: CASSLAENTEVFF. The DNA read from the CDR3 is TGTGCCAGCAGCTTAGCAGAAAACACAGAAGTCTTC. The V and J genes are TRBV3 and TRBJ1-1; D not resolved. From the germline J gene comes the end of the CDR3, since the read stops 1 residue before it. The CDR3 is 13 residues long. Looked up from germline, CDR1 is SNHLY and CDR2 is FYNGKV (reference sequence). V dropped 0 bases and J dropped 1 base, with 3 bases sitting between them.

This clone counts as large. The gene symbols are mouse symbols. The read ends 1 residue before the CDR3 terminus; that terminus is restored from the germline J gene. This sequence joins TRBV12-2 and TRBJ2-7; TRBD2 matches 12 bases. The germline V gene has CDR1 SGHLS and CDR2 HYDKME. The V segment lost 4 bases and the J segment 6 bases; nucleotides outside the gene matches: 6. The CDR3 has 14 residues. Partial CDR3 DNA: TGTGCCAGCTCCCTGACTGGGGGGGCGCTTGAACAGTAC. It specifies CASSLTGGALEQY. From start to end, the CDR3 is CASSLTGGALEQYF.

This clone came up a few times. The genes and germline here are from mouse. The CDR3 goes on 1 residue after the read ends, and that part is filled in from the germline J gene. The chain recombines TRBV1 with TRBJ1-2; the match to TRBD1 covers 8 bases. Unmatched junction bases numbered 2, after V lost 3 bases and J lost 2 bases. Per the germline V gene, CDR1 is NSQYPW and CDR2 is LRSPGD (reference sequence). The CDR3 extends over 14 amino acids. CDR3: CTCSADRANSDYTF. The CDR3 bases that were read are TGCACCTGCAGTGCGGACAGGGCCAACTCCGACTACACC. The whole variable domain, remainder taken from reference TRBV1 and TRBJ1-2, is VTLLEQNPRWRLVPRGQAVNLRCILKNSQYPWMSWYQQDLQKQLQWLFTLRSPGDKEVKSLPGADYLATRVTDTELRLQVANMSQGRTLYCTCSADRANSDYTFGSGTRLLVI.

In regard to this clone: The genes and germline here are from mouse. The read ends 1 residue early relative to the CDR3; the germline J gene fills the gap. The chain recombines TRBV2 with TRBJ1-2; 10 bases line up with TRBD1. The CDR3 extends over 14 amino acids. CDR1 is LGHNA, CDR2 YSYQKL, per germline. V gave up 4 bases and J gave up 3 bases; unmatched junction bases: 2. The covered CDR3 bases are TGTGCCAGCAGCCCGGGACAGGGGCACTCCGACTACACC. This translates into CASSPGQGHSDYT. The CDR3 as a whole reads CASSPGQGHSDYTF.

A word on this clone: Each gene name is a mouse one. The read gets to within 1 residue of the CDR3 end, and the germline J gene fills in the rest. The gene calls are TRBV23 and TRBJ1-2; the table's D gene call, TRBD1, was not cross checked with the DNA. CDR1 is KGHTA and CDR2 is FQNQQP in the germline V gene. The CDR3 consists of 12 residues. CDR3 DNA (partial): TGCTCCAGCAGTCTTCAGGGCTCCGACTACACC. As protein: CSSSLQGSDYT. The entire CDR3 protein reads CSSSLQGSDYTF.

A remark on this clone: All gene names here are mouse names. The read stops 1 residue short of the end of the CDR3; the missing end is completed from the germline J gene. This rearrangement joins TRBV24 to TRBJ2-1; 7 bases match TRBD1. CDR3 length: 15 residues. V shed 2 bases, J shed 0 bases, and the junction held 1 base outside the gene matches. Germline assignment: CDR1 KGHTA and CDR2 FRNEEI. The CDR3 protein is CASSLPGGNYAEQFF. The sequenced CDR3 bases are TGTGCCAGCAGTCTGCCAGGGGGTAACTATGCTGAGCAGTTC.

To note about this clone: Gene labels here are mouse ones. The CDR3 extends 1 residue past the end of the read, so its final part is completed from the germline J gene. The genes are TRBV29 and TRBJ1-1; D perhaps matches TRBD1 (6 bases). Germline lookup yields CDR1 MSHET and CDR2 SYDVDS. V lost 5 bases and J 0 bases, leaving 10 bases between the germline ends. The CDR3 loop spans 14 amino acids. CDR3 sequence reads: CASSPGTTNTEVFF. The CDR3 bases that were read are TGTGCTAGCAGTCCCGGGACAACAAACACAGAAGTCTTC.

To note about this clone: Genes and germline come from the mouse. Read sequence stops 1 residue before the CDR3 end, and the germline J gene provides the missing end. This chain links TRBV13-2 with TRBJ1-4, with unresolved D. There are 13 residues in the CDR3. Trimming pared 2 bases from V and 0 bases from J, leaving 2 bases between. Germline values: CDR1 NNHNN, CDR2 SYGAGS (reference sequence). CDR3 bases read: TGTGCCAGCGGTGACCTTTCCAACGAAAGATTATTT. This sequence encodes CASGDLSNERLF. The whole CDR3 sequence is CASGDLSNERLFF.

In regard to this clone: Germline and genes here are mouse. Read data end 1 residue before the CDR3 end; the end is taken from the germline J gene. V is TRBV3 and J is TRBJ1-4, with a weak D call TRBD1 (6 bases). The CDR3 covers 13 residues. V was pared by 5 bases and J by 7 bases, with 11 bases between. Per the germline V gene, CDR1 is SNHLY and CDR2 is FYNGKV (reference sequence). This CDR3 is CASSPAGAERLFF. The part of the CDR3 DNA that was read is TGTGCCAGCAGCCCCGCAGGGGCCGAAAGATTATTT.

As to this clone: Any gene name here is a mouse gene name. The missing CDR3 end, 1 residue past where the read stops, is filled in from the germline J gene. The rearrangement uses TRBV23 and TRBJ1-4; the table's D call, TRBD1, was not checked against the DNA. Germline CDR1 and CDR2: KGHTA and FQNQQP. The CDR3 covers 13 residues. This CDR3 is CSSSQQGNERLFF. The sequenced CDR3 bases are TGCTCCAGCAGTCAACAGGGCAACGAAAGATTATTT.

Regarding this clone: The genes are named according to mouse. With the read ending 1 residue before the CDR3 end, the germline J gene is used to fill in that end. The V gene is TRBV26, the J gene TRBJ2-2; D is ambiguous. Germline V lookup: CDR1 KGHPV, CDR2 FQNQEV (reference sequence). Trimming removed 0 bases from V and 1 base from J, with 0 bases in between. The CDR3 is 13 residues long. The CDR3 region is CASSLSNTGQLYF. CDR3 bases read: TGTGCCAGCAGTCTGTCAAACACCGGGCAGCTCTAC.

In its sample, this clone ranks as large. Genes and germline come from the mouse. The DNA ends 1 residue before the CDR3 does, and the rest of the CDR3 is filled in from the germline J gene. The rearrangement links TRBV4 to TRBJ2-1; D is undetermined. The V end was cut by 5 bases, the J end by 7 bases, with 9 bases between. This CDR3 has 12 amino acids. Per germline, CDR1 LGHDT and CDR2 YNNKQL (reference sequence). CDR3 bases read: TGTGCCAGCAGCCTACTCCGAGCTGAGCAGTTC. Amino acid sequence: CASSLLRAEQF. The CDR3, in full, reads CASSLLRAEQFF.

This clone is categorized as large. The genes and germline here are from mouse. The sequence runs out 1 residue before the end of the CDR3; the remainder is reconstructed from the germline J gene. The gene calls are TRBV1 and TRBJ1-5, with TRBD1 matching 9 bases. The CDR3 is 14 residues long. The germline V gene has CDR1 NSQYPW and CDR2 LRSPGD (reference sequence). The J segment lost 5 bases and the V segment lost 4 bases, leaving 3 bases of the junction unmatched. CDR3 amino acids: CTCSGGQGHQAPLF. The sequenced part of the CDR3 DNA is TGCACCTGCAGTGGGGGACAGGGCCACCAGGCTCCGCTT.

As for this clone: The gene names given are mouse names. The CDR3 DNA, read in part, is TGTGCCAGCAGTTTGGGGGGGGCCACCGGGCAGCTCTAC. It is translated as CASSLGGATGQLY. From start to end, the CDR3 is CASSLGGATGQLYF. The genes are TRBV15 and TRBJ2-2, with TRBD2 matching 8 bases. The read ends 1 residue shy of where the CDR3 ends; the end is completed using the germline J gene. This CDR3 is 14 amino acids long. After removal of 3 bases from V and 4 bases from J, the junction contained 1 base not matched to a gene. Germline assignment: CDR1 SGHND and CDR2 FRSKSL. The whole variable domain, remainder taken from reference TRBV15 and TRBJ2-2, is DAGVTQTPRHEVAEKGQTIILKCEPVSGHNDLFWYRQTKIQGLELLSYFRSKSLMEDGGAFKDRFKAEMLNSSFSTLKIQPTEPKDSAVYLCASSLGGATGQLYFGEGSKLTVL.

With respect to this clone: Here the gene names and germline are mouse. Read data end 1 residue before the CDR3 end; the end is taken from the germline J gene. The V call is TRBV13-1, the J call TRBJ1-2; the match to TRBD1 covers 9 bases. The CDR3 extends over 13 amino acids. CDR1 and CDR2 (germline): NSHNY, SYGAGN. The J segment lost 6 bases and the V segment lost 3 bases, leaving 3 bases of the junction unmatched. The covered CDR3 bases are TGTGCCAGCAGTGGGGGACAGGGACCCGACTACACC. Translation gives CASSGGQGPDYT. The entire CDR3 reads CASSGGQGPDYTF.

Concerning this clone itself: Gene names and germline refer to mouse. The observed sequence ends 1 residue before the CDR3 terminus, with the missing tail filled in from the germline J gene. The chain couples TRBV16 to TRBJ2-5, with 8 bases fitting TRBD2. The germline V gene has CDR1 SGHSA and CDR2 FRNQAP. The junction had 5 bases not matched to a gene; V was cut back by 2 bases and J by 7 bases. This CDR3 spans 14 amino acids. The sequenced part of the CDR3 DNA is TGTGCAAGCAGCTTAAACTGGGGGTGGAACACCCAGTAC. Protein: CASSLNWGWNTQY. The full CDR3 reads CASSLNWGWNTQYF.

To note about this clone: Gene names refer to mouse genes. The read terminates 1 residue before the CDR3 end, so the remaining end is supplied by the germline J gene. The genes are TRBV31 and TRBJ1-1, with 11 bases fitting TRBD1. Trimming at V came to 0 bases and at J to 1 base, leaving 1 base not matched to a gene. The CDR3 length is 15 residues. Germline V gene lookup returns CDR1 GKSSPN and CDR2 SITVG. CDR3 DNA, as far as it was read: TGTGCCTGGAGTCTGGGGACAGGGGGGAACACAGAAGTCTTC. Residues: CAWSLGTGGNTEVF. The CDR3 as a whole reads CAWSLGTGGNTEVFF.